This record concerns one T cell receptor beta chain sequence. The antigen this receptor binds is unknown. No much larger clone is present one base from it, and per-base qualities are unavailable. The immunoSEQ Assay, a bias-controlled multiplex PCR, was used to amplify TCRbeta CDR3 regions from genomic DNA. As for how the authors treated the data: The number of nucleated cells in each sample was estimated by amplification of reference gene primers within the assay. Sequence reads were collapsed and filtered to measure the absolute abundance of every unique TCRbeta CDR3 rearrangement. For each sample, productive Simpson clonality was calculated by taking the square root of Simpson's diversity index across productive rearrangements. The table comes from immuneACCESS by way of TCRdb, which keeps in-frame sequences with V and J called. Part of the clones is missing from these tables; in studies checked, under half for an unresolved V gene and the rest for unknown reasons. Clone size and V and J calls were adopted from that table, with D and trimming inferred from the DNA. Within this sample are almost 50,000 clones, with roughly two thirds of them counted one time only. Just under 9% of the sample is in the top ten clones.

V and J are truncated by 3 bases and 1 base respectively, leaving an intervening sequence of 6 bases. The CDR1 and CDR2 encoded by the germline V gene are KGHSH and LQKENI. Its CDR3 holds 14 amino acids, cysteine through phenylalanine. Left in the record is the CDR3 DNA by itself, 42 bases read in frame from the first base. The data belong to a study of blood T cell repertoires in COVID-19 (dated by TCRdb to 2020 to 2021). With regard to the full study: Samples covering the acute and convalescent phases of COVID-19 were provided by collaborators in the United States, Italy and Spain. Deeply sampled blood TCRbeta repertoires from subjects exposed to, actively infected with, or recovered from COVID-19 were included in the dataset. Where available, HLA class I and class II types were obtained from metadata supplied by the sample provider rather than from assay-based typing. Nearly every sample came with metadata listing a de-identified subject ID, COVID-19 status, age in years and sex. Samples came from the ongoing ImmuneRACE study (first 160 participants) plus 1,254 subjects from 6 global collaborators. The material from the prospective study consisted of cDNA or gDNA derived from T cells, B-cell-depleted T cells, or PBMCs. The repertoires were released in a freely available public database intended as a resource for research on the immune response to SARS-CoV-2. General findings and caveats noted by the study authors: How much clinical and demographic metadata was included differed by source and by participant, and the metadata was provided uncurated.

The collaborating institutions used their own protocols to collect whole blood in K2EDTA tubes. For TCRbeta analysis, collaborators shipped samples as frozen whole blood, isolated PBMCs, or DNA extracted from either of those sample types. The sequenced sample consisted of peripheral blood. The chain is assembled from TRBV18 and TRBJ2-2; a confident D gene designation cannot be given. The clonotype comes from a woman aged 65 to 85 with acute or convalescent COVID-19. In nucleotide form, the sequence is TGTGCCAGCTCACCCGCTAGGAACACCGGGGAGCTGTTTTTT. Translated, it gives CASSPARNTGELFF.